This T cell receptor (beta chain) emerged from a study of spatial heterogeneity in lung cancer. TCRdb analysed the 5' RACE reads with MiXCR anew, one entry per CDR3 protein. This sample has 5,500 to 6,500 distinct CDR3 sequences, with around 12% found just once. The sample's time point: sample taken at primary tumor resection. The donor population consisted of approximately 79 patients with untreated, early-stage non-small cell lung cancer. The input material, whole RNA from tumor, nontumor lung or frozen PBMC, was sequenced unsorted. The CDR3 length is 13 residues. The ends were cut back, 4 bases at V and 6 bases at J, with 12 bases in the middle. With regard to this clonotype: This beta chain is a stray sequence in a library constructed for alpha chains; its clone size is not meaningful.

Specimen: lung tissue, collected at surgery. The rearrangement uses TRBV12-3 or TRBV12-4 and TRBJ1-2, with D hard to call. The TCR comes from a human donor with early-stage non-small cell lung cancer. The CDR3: CASSWREIDGYTF. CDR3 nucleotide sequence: TGTGCCAGCAGTTGGCGAGAGATTGATGGCTACACCTTC.